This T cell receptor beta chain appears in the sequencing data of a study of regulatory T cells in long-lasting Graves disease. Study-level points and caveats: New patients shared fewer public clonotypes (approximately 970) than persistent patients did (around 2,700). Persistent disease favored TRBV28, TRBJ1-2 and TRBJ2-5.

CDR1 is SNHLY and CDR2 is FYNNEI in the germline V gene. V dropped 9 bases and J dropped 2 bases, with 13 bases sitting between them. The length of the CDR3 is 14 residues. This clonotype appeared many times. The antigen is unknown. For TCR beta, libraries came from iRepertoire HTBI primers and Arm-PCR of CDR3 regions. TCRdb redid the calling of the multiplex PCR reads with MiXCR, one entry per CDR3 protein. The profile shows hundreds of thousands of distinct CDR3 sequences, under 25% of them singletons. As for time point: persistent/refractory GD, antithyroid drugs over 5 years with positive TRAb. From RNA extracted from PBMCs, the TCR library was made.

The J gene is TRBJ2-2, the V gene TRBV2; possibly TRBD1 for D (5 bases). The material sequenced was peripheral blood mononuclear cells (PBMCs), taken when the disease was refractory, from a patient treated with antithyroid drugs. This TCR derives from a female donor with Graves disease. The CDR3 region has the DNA TGTGCCAGACAAAAGACAGCAAACACCGGGGAGCTGTTTTTT. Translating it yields CARQKTANTGELFF.